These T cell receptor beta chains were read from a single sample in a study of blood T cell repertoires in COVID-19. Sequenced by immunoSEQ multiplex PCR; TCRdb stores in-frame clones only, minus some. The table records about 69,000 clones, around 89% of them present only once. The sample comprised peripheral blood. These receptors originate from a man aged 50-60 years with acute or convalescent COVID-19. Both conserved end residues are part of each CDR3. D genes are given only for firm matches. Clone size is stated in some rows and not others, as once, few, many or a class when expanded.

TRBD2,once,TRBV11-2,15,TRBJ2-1,CASSRLAGPGNEQFF,TGTGCCAGCAGCAGACTAGCGGGTCCGGGGAATGAGCAGTTCTTC
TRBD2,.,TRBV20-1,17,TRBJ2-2,CSASGREGLLRTGELFF,TGCAGTGCTAGTGGGCGGGAGGGCCTACTTAGGACCGGGGAGCTGTTTTTT
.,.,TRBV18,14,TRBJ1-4,CASSDSSTNEKLFF,TGTGCCAGTTCGGACAGCTCAACTAATGAAAAACTGTTTTTT
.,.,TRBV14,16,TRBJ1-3,CASSQRPGARGNTIYF,TGTGCCAGCAGCCAACGTCCAGGGGCTCGTGGAAACACCATATATTTT
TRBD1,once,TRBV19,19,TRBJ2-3,CASSSTLGTGGTGTDTQYF,TGTGCCAGTAGTTCGACGTTAGGGACAGGGGGCACGGGGACAGATACGCAGTATTTT
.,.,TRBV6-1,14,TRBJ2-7,CASSELGSHYEQYF,TGTGCCAGCAGTGAACTGGGCTCCCACTACGAGCAGTACTTC
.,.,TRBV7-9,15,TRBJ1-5,CASSLATAGNQPQHF,TGTGCCAGCAGCTTAGCGACGGCAGGTAATCAGCCCCAGCATTTT
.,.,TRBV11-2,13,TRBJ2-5,CASSLEAGETQYF,TGTGCCAGCAGCTTAGAAGCCGGGGAGACCCAGTACTTC
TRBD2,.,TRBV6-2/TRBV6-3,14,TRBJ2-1,CASSYGLAGGSKFF,TGTGCCAGCAGTTACGGGCTAGCGGGAGGATCCAAGTTCTTC
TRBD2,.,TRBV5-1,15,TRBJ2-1,CASRLSGSSYNEQFF,TGCGCCAGCAGGCTTAGCGGGAGCTCCTACAATGAGCAGTTCTTC
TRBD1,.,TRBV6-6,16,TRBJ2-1,CASSPHTPDRASEQFF,TGTGCCAGCAGTCCACACACCCCGGACAGGGCATCTGAGCAGTTCTTC
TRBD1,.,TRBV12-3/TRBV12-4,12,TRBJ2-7,CASSWDRYEQYF,TGTGCCAGCAGTTGGGACAGGTACGAGCAGTACTTC
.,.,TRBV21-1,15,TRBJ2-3,CASSPPPPVTDTQYF,TGTGCCAGCAGCCCGCCTCCCCCAGTAACAGATACGCAGTATTTT
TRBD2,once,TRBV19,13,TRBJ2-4,CASSFLGRDIQYF,TGTGCCAGTAGTTTTTTGGGGAGGGACATTCAGTACTTC
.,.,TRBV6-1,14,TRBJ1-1,CASSELWGGTEAFF,TGTGCCAGCAGTGAATTATGGGGAGGCACTGAAGCTTTCTTT
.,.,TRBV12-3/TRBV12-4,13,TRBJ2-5,CASRGGFQETQYF,TGTGCCAGCAGGGGAGGATTCCAAGAGACCCAGTACTTC
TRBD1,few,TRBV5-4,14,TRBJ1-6,CASSLDRGRSPLHF,TGTGCCAGCAGCTTGGACAGGGGTAGATCACCCCTCCACTTT
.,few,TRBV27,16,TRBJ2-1,CASSLISGVGLNEQFF,TGTGCCAGCAGTTTAATTAGCGGCGTCGGATTGAATGAGCAGTTCTTC
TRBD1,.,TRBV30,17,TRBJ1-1,CAWGARDRGIRGTEAFF,TGTGCCTGGGGAGCTCGGGACAGGGGAATTCGGGGCACTGAAGCTTTCTTT
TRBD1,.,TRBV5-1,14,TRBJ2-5,CASSLQGDQETQYF,TGCGCCAGCAGCTTGCAGGGGGATCAGGAGACCCAGTACTTC
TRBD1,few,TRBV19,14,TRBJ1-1,CASSPGQPNTEAFF,TGTGCCAGTAGCCCGGGACAGCCGAACACTGAAGCTTTCTTT
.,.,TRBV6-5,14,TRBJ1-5,CASSPDSSNQPQHF,TGTGCCAGCAGTCCCGACAGTAGCAATCAGCCCCAGCATTTT
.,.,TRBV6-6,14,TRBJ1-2,CASSYSNSNDGYTF,TGTGCCAGCAGTTACTCGAACTCCAACGATGGCTACACCTTC
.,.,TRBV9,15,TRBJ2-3,CASSPRHSSTDTQYF,TGTGCCAGCAGCCCTCGACATTCCAGCACAGATACGCAGTATTTT
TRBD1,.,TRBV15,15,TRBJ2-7,CATSREGGQGDEQYF,TGTGCCACCAGCAGAGAGGGGGGACAGGGGGACGAGCAGTACTTC
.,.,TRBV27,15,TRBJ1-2,CASSLGAGYNYGYTF,TGTGCCAGCAGTTTAGGGGCAGGCTATAACTATGGCTACACCTTC
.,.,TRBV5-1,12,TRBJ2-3,CASSQSTDTQYF,TGCGCCAGCAGCCAGAGCACAGATACGCAGTATTTT
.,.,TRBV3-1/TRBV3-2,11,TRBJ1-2,CASSLGGGYTF,TGTGCCAGCAGCTTGGGGGGTGGCTACACCTTC
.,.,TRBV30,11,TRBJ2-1,CAWSANNEQFF,TGTGCCTGGAGTGCCAACAATGAGCAGTTCTTC
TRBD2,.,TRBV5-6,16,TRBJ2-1,CASSLVLAGGYNEQFF,TGTGCCAGCAGCTTGGTTCTAGCGGGAGGATACAATGAGCAGTTCTTC
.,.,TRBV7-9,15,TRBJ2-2,CASTKAVVGTGELFF,TGTGCCAGCACTAAGGCGGTGGTGGGCACCGGGGAGCTGTTTTTT
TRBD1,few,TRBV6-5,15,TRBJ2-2,CASSTTGQFIGELFF,TGTGCCAGCAGTACGACAGGGCAGTTCATCGGGGAGCTGTTTTTT
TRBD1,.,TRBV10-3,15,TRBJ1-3,CAISSDRSSGNTIYF,TGTGCCATCAGCTCGGACAGGTCCTCTGGAAACACCATATATTTT
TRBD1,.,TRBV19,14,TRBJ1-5,CASTTGQSNQPQHF,TGTGCCAGTACCACGGGACAGAGTAATCAGCCCCAGCATTTT
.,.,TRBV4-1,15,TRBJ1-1,CASSQLFRETTEAFF,TGCGCCAGCAGCCAACTCTTTCGGGAGACTACTGAAGCTTTCTTT
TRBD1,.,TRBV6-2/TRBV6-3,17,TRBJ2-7,CASSYSTRTGRSYEQYF,TGTGCCAGCAGTTACTCCACACGGACAGGAAGGAGCTACGAGCAGTACTTC
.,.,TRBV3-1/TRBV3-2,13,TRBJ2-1,CASSPYRAIEQFF,TGTGCCAGCAGCCCCTACAGGGCCATTGAGCAGTTCTTC
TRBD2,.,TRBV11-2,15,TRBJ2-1,CASTPITGGPDEQFF,TGTGCCAGCACTCCCATTACGGGAGGGCCAGATGAGCAGTTCTTC
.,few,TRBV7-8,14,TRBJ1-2,CASSSRRLGYGYTF,TGTGCCAGCAGCTCCCGGAGGCTAGGCTATGGCTACACCTTC
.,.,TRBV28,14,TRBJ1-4,CASGGIRANEKLFF,TGTGCCAGCGGGGGGATCAGGGCTAATGAAAAACTGTTTTTT
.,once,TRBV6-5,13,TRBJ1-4,CASSRQGNEKLFF,TGTGCCAGCAGTCGTCAGGGTAATGAAAAACTGTTTTTT
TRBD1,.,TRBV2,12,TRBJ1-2,CASIGQGLGYTF,TGTGCCAGCATTGGACAGGGTCTTGGCTACACCTTC
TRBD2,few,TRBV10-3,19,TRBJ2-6,CAISGPGLAGVGGANVLTF,TGTGCCATCAGTGGACCGGGACTAGCGGGAGTTGGGGGGGCCAACGTCCTGACTTTC
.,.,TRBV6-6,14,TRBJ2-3,CASSYGRGIDTQYF,TGTGCCAGCAGTTACGGCCGGGGGATAGATACGCAGTATTTT
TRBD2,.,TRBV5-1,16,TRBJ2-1,CASSTLLAGDYNEQFF,TGCGCCAGCAGCACCCTACTAGCGGGAGACTACAATGAGCAGTTCTTC
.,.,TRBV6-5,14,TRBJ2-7,CASTSDSIYYEQYF,TGTGCCAGCACCTCCGACAGCATTTACTACGAGCAGTACTTC
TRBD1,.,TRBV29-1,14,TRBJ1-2,CSAYLRGLNYGYTF,TGCAGCGCCTACCTCAGGGGGCTCAACTATGGCTACACCTTC
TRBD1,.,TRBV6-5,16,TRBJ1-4,CASSLTGGATNEKLFF,TGTGCCAGCAGTTTAACAGGGGGTGCAACTAATGAAAAACTGTTTTTT
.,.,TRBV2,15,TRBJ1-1,CASSLTGAANTEAFF,TGTGCCAGCAGTCTCACGGGAGCCGCCAACACTGAAGCTTTCTTT
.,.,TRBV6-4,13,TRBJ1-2,CASSDAGGYGYTF,TGTGCCAGCAGTGACGCCGGGGGCTATGGCTACACCTTC
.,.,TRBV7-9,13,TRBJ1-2,CASSFGTTYGYTF,TGTGCCAGCAGCTTTGGGACAACCTATGGCTACACCTTC